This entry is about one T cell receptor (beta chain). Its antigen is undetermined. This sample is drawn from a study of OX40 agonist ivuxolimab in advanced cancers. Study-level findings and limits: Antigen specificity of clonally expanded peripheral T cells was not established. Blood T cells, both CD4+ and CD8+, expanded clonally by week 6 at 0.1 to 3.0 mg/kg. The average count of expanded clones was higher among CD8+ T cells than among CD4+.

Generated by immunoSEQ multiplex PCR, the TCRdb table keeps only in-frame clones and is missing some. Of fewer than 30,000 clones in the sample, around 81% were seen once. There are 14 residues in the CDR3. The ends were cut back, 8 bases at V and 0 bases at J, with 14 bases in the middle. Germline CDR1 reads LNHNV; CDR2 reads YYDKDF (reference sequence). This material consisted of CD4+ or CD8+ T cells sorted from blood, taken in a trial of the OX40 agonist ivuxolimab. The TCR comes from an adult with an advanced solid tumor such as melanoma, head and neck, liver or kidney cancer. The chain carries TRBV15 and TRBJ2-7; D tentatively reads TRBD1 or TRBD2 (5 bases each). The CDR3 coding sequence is TGTGCCACCTCGGCCGGGACGGGCTCCTACGAGCAGTACTTC. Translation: CATSAGTGSYEQYF.